Listed here are 20 T cell receptor beta chains from one sample, sequenced in a study of PD-L1 blockade in urothelial cancer. Measured with immunoSEQ multiplex PCR; TCRdb has only the in-frame clones, and not every one. The sample includes under 40,000 clones, 80% to 95% of them seen just once. The source material was PBMCs, sampled around atezolizumab (anti-PD-L1) treatment. Receptors originate from an older man with urothelial cancer.

The gene calls are TRBV2 and TRBJ2-5, with 8 nucleotides matching TRBD2. The ends lost 6 bases at V and 7 bases at J; junction bases unmatched: 13. The germline CDR1 and CDR2 sequences are SNHLY and FYNNEI. The CDR3 length is 15 residues. In DNA form, the CDR3 reads TGTGCCAGCAGGACATCCAGCGGGAGCTGGGCGACCCAGTACTTC. Translating gives CASRTSSGSWATQYF.

The chain is built from TRBV27 and TRBJ1-2, with D unresolved. The CDR3 has 13 amino acids. Germline lookup yields CDR1 MNHEY and CDR2 SMNVEV (reference sequence). V shed 5 bases and J shed 5 bases, with 12 bases lying between them. DNA for the CDR3: TGTGCCAGCAGTCCCCTGGGCCCGTATGGCTACACCTTC. Protein: CASSPLGPYGYTF.

CDR3 nucleotides: TGTGCCAGCAGCCAAGAGATAGTCATGAACACTGAAGCTTTCTTT. Translating it yields CASSQEIVMNTEAFF. This chain joins TRBV4-2 and TRBJ1-1; D uncertain. The V end was cut by 0 bases, the J end by 0 bases, with 8 bases between. The CDR3 length is 15 residues. Germline V gene data show CDR1 as LGHNA and CDR2 as YNFKEQ.

This clone appeared once. The chain has TRBV6-1 and TRBJ2-7; 7 bases fit TRBD1. In germline, CDR1 is MNHNS, CDR2 SASEGT. Trimming at V came to 2 bases and at J to 3 bases, leaving 7 bases not matched to a gene. CDR3 length: 15 amino acids. The CDR3 DNA is TGTGCCAGCAGTGAAAGTGGGACAGCTCTCTACGAGCAGTACTTC. Its protein product is CASSESGTALYEQYF.

The CDR3 DNA follows: TGTGCCAGCAGTTTGAAGGGGGCGAGAACCTACGAGCAGTACTTC. Translation gives CASSLKGARTYEQYF. This rearrangement joins TRBV28 to TRBJ2-7; 7 nucleotides align to TRBD1. V gave up 3 bases and J gave up 2 bases; unmatched junction bases: 7. This CDR3 is 15 amino acids long. Germline loops: CDR1 MDHEN, CDR2 SYDVKM.

This sequence joins TRBV11-2 and TRBJ2-7; perhaps TRBD1 as D (5 bases). Between the trimmed V and J ends, which lost 5 bases and 4 bases, there was a span of 15 bases. This CDR3 contains 14 residues. Germline V gene sequence: CDR1 SGHAT, CDR2 FQNNGV. The CDR3 loop is CASSQVSAGYEQYF. CDR3 DNA sequence: TGTGCCAGCAGCCAAGTCTCTGCAGGGTACGAGCAGTACTTC.

V usage is TRBV4-1 and J usage is TRBJ2-7; TRBD2 matches 7 bases. CDR3 length: 16 residues. V was pared by 4 bases and J by 0 bases, with 9 bases of the junction left unmatched. Looked up from germline, CDR1 is MGHRA and CDR2 is YSYEKL. CDR3 DNA: TGCGCCAGCAGCCCCATAGCGGGCGTGAGCTCCTACGAGCAGTACTTC. This encodes CASSPIAGVSSYEQYF.

The count of this clone is one. The chain uses TRBV28 and TRBJ2-1; a weak D match, TRBD2 (5 bases). Germline-derived CDR1 and CDR2 are MDHEN and SYDVKM. Trimming shortened V by 3 bases and J by 3 bases, and 18 bases separated the two germline ends. This CDR3 is built from 17 residues. CDR3 in DNA: TGTGCCAGCAGTTTTCGATCGATAGCGACCCGCTACAATGAGCAGTTCTTC. Its translation: CASSFRSIATRYNEQFF.

CDR3 sequence (DNA): TGTGCCAGCAGCCCGACCGGGACAGGGGTCAGGACCTACGAGCAGTACTTC. Residues: CASSPTGTGVRTYEQYF. The chain uses TRBV11-2 and TRBJ2-7, with 10 bases lining up with TRBD1. The CDR3 loop spans 17 amino acids. V shed 5 bases, J shed 2 bases, and the junction held 12 bases outside the gene matches. Germline assignment: CDR1 SGHAT and CDR2 FQNNGV.

This clone came up a few times. CDR3 loop: CASSYDSLYGYTF. CDR3 DNA: TGTGCCAGCAGCTATGACAGTCTCTATGGCTACACCTTC. This chain joins TRBV27 and TRBJ1-2, with D possibly being TRBD1 (5 bases). The CDR3 is 13 residues long. The V gene lost 6 bases and the J gene lost 4 bases, with 12 bases spanning the gap. Germline V gives CDR1 MNHEY, CDR2 SMNVEV (reference sequence).

V usage is TRBV7-8 and J usage is TRBJ2-2; 7 bases line up with TRBD2. Per germline, CDR1 SGHVS and CDR2 FQNEAQ. Trimming cost V 5 bases and J 7 bases; bases outside gene matches: 16. The CDR3 spans 17 residues. CDR3 residues: CASSLLTGGPRGGELFF. CDR3 DNA sequence: TGTGCCAGCAGCCTTCTGACGGGAGGTCCTCGGGGCGGGGAGCTGTTTTTT.

The chain has TRBV5-1 and TRBJ1-5; TRBD1 might be the D (5 bases). This CDR3 has 14 amino acids. The V and J ends lost 4 bases and 5 bases respectively, with 13 bases between them. Germline V CDR1 and CDR2: SGHRS, YFSETQ. CDR3 sequence reads: CASSTRAGDQPQHF. CDR3 sequence (DNA): TGCGCCAGCAGCACCAGGGCTGGGGATCAGCCCCAGCATTTT.

V is TRBV9 and J is TRBJ2-7; D is uncertain. Germline-derived CDR1 and CDR2 are SGDLS and YYNGEE. This CDR3 spans 14 amino acids. V shed 4 bases and J shed 2 bases, with 13 bases lying between them. CDR3 sequence: CASSIGVLPYEQYF. In DNA, the CDR3 is TGTGCCAGCAGCATCGGTGTGCTTCCCTACGAGCAGTACTTC.

The chain's CDR3 is CASSPAWDSPQETQYF. The CDR3 coding sequence is TGTGCCAGCAGTCCGGCGTGGGACAGCCCCCAAGAGACCCAGTACTTC. The J gene is TRBJ2-5, the V gene TRBV28, with 7 bases fitting TRBD1. With 5 bases clipped from V and 1 base from J, the junction kept 10 bases outside the gene matches. Germline assignment: CDR1 MDHEN and CDR2 SYDVKM. The CDR3 covers 16 residues. The full variable domain, its missing parts supplied by reference TRBV28 and TRBJ2-5, is DVKVTQSSRYLVKRTGEKVFLECVQDMDHENMFWYRQDPGLGLRLIYFSYDVKMKEKGDIPEGYSVSREKKERFSLILESASTNQTSMYLCASSPAWDSPQETQYFGPGTRLLVL.

The chain uses TRBV2 and TRBJ2-1, with D perhaps matching TRBD2 (5 bases). The V and J ends lost 4 bases and 0 bases respectively, with 10 bases between them. This CDR3 has 15 amino acids. Germline-derived CDR1 and CDR2 are SNHLY and FYNNEI. CDR3 region: CASSGNSVSYNEQFF. Here the CDR3 DNA reads TGTGCCAGCAGTGGTAATAGCGTCTCCTACAATGAGCAGTTCTTC.

This clone was counted a few times. Written as DNA, the CDR3 is TGTGCCAGCAGCCAATCGGGACAGGGGGCCCTCGAGCAGTACTTC. This codes for CASSQSGQGALEQYF. The rearrangement joins TRBV9 to TRBJ2-7; 12 bases are a match to TRBD1. With V trimmed by 4 bases and J by 6 bases, 8 bases remained unmatched. This CDR3 spans 15 amino acids. Germline CDR1 reads SGDLS; CDR2 reads YYNGEE.

The V call is TRBV7-2, the J call TRBJ1-5; no reliable D call. Trimming pared 1 base from V and 3 bases from J, leaving 7 bases between. This CDR3 region has 14 residues. The germline V gene has CDR1 SGHTA and CDR2 FQGNSA. The CDR3 coding sequence is TGTGCCAGCAGCTTAGGTATTATCAATCAGCCCCAGCATTTT. Its protein is CASSLGIINQPQHF.

The V and J genes are TRBV27 and TRBJ1-5, with 10 bases matching TRBD1. Per the germline V gene, CDR1 is MNHEY and CDR2 is SMNVEV (reference sequence). J lost 7 bases, V lost 2 bases, and 5 bases had no gene match. The CDR3 contains 15 residues. This CDR3 is CASSLMGQGMQPQHF. The CDR3 nucleotides read TGTGCCAGCAGTTTAATGGGACAGGGGATGCAGCCCCAGCATTTT.

In DNA form, the CDR3 reads TGCGCCAGCAGCGCTCAGGGGATGGGACCCGACGAGCAGTACTTC. This gives the protein CASSAQGMGPDEQYF. J is TRBJ2-7 and V is TRBV5-1, with D perhaps TRBD1 (6 bases). This CDR3 has 15 residues. The germline gives CDR1 SGHRS, CDR2 YFSETQ. Deletions cut 4 bases from V and 5 bases from J, with 19 bases between.

This clone was recorded only once. The rearrangement uses TRBV6-5 and TRBJ1-5; a possible D gene is TRBD1 (5 bases). Trimming took 6 bases from V and 6 from J, leaving 18 bases between them. The V gene's germline CDR1 is MNHEY and CDR2 SVGAGI. This CDR3 has 15 residues. The CDR3 reads CASRIDRAKGQPQHF. CDR3 nucleotide sequence: TGTGCCAGCAGAATTGACAGAGCCAAGGGTCAGCCCCAGCATTTT.